Below are 17 T cell receptor beta chains sequenced from a single sample in a study of blood T cell repertoires in COVID-19. This table comes from immunoSEQ multiplex PCR, and its TCRdb copy is limited to in-frame clones, with some not included. The data show some 220,000 clones, with 86% seen just once and 3% to 3.5% held by the top ten. Sequencing was performed on PBMCs or T cells enriched from blood (not recorded which). These receptors came from a woman in her forties or fifties in a cohort exposed to, infected with or recovered from COVID-19 (not recorded which).

The chain is built from TRBV4-2 and TRBJ1-1; D gene uncertain. Germline V gives CDR1 LGHNA, CDR2 YNFKEQ. V was clipped by 1 base and J by 7 bases, with 19 bases between them. There are 16 residues in the CDR3. This chain's CDR3 is CASSQVSGRLTFEAFF. CDR3 DNA: TGTGCCAGCAGCCAAGTTTCTGGGAGATTAACCTTTGAAGCTTTCTTT.

This clone was detected once. This chain connects TRBV29-1 to TRBJ2-1, with a weak D call TRBD2 (7 bases). V was shortened by 8 bases and J by 9 bases, with 20 bases between the two germline ends. Germline assignment: CDR1 SQVTM and CDR2 ANQGSEA. This CDR3 is built from 13 residues. CDR3 amino acids: CSSRLAGEGEQFF. In DNA, the CDR3 is TGCAGCTCCCGACTAGCAGGGGAGGGTGAGCAGTTCTTC.

The chain carries TRBV5-1 and TRBJ2-3; maybe TRBD2 (7 bases). The V end lost 4 bases, the J end lost 1 base, and 13 bases lay between the germline ends. Germline CDR1 reads SGHRS; CDR2 reads YFSETQ. The CDR3 totals 15 residues. CDR3 in amino acids: CASSLGGQGTDTQYF. Here the CDR3 DNA reads TGCGCCAGCAGCCTGGGGGGGCAGGGCACAGATACGCAGTATTTT. The whole variable domain, filled in from reference TRBV5-1 and TRBJ2-3, reads KAGVTQTPRYLIKTRGQQVTLSCSPISGHRSVSWYQQTPGQGLQFLFEYFSETQRNKGNFPGRFSGRQFSNSRSEMNVSTLELGDSALYLCASSLGGQGTDTQYFGPGTRLTVL.

CDR3 DNA: TGTGCCAGCAGCCACTTGTCGTCCGGGGAGCTGTTTTTT. Its translation: CASSHLSSGELFF. The chain joins TRBV12-3 or TRBV12-4 to TRBJ2-2; unclear D gene. V lost 6 bases and J lost 6, with 11 bases in between. This CDR3 has 13 residues.

Points on this clone: The DNA is omitted, as the CDR3 cannot be located on it reliably, and the CDR3 follows TCRdb's listing. This chain uses TRBV6-9 with TRBJ1-1; the table's D call TRBD1 went unverified against the DNA. A total of 15 residues make up the CDR3, ends included. Germline CDR1 is MNHGY and CDR2 is SVAAGI. CDR3: CASSSSGQGNTEAFF.

The rearrangement links TRBV14 to TRBJ1-3; maybe TRBD1 (5 bases). Germline V lookup: CDR1 SGHDN, CDR2 FVKESK. CDR3 length: 14 amino acids. V gave up 2 bases and J gave up 4 bases, with 9 bases separating them. The CDR3 nucleotides read TGTGCCAGCAGCCAATCTAGGGGCGGAAACACCATATATTTT. Residues: CASSQSRGGNTIYF.

J is TRBJ2-7 and V is TRBV30; D call uncertain. The germline V gene encodes CDR1 GTSNPN and CDR2 SVGIG (reference sequence). This CDR3 has 15 amino acids. The ends were cut back, 1 base at V and 0 bases at J, with 13 bases in the middle. The CDR3 reads CAWSGGRLSSYEQYF. In DNA, the CDR3 is TGTGCCTGGAGTGGAGGCCGGCTGAGCTCCTACGAGCAGTACTTC.

This chain connects TRBV9 to TRBJ2-7, with 11 bases fitting TRBD1. This CDR3 region has 14 residues. Germline V gene sequence: CDR1 SGDLS, CDR2 YYNGEE. V was clipped by 4 bases and J by 4 bases; unmatched bases: 4. The CDR3 reads CASSLGQGAYEQYF. CDR3 DNA: TGTGCCAGCAGCCTCGGACAGGGGGCATACGAGCAGTACTTC.

The chain is built from TRBV18 and TRBJ2-1, with D tentatively TRBD1 (5 bases). With 3 bases removed from V and 4 bases from J, the gap between germline ends came to 10 bases. The CDR3 is 14 amino acids. Per the germline V gene, CDR1 is KGHSH and CDR2 is LQKENI. The CDR3 loop is CASSPETAYNEQFF. Here the CDR3 DNA reads TGTGCCAGCTCACCCGAGACAGCTTACAATGAGCAGTTCTTC.

The CDR3 bases are TGTGCCAGCAGTTTAGAGGCGACCAATTCACCCCTCCACTTT. Its translation is CASSLEATNSPLHF. The genes are TRBV28 and TRBJ1-6; D gene unclear. The CDR3 extends over 14 amino acids. The germline V gene encodes CDR1 MDHEN and CDR2 SYDVKM. Trimming took 2 bases from V and 7 from J, leaving 9 bases between them.

As regards this clone: The same CDR3 can be traced to other DNA sequences in this sample. The V and J genes are TRBV14 and TRBJ1-1; D not resolved. In germline, CDR1 is SGHDN, CDR2 FVKESK. This CDR3 is built from 13 residues. V shed 0 bases and J shed 1 base, with 3 bases lying between them. DNA for the CDR3: TGTGCCAGCAGCCAAGACAGGAACACTGAAGCTTTCTTT. Translating gives CASSQDRNTEAFF.

The rearrangement links TRBV4-1 to TRBJ1-1; D is unresolved. V lost 5 bases, J lost 2 bases, and 12 bases lay in between. Germline V gene lookup returns CDR1 MGHRA and CDR2 YSYEKL. The length of the CDR3 is 14 residues. This chain's CDR3 is CASSEVGLNTEAFF. DNA of the CDR3: TGCGCCAGCAGCGAAGTGGGCCTCAACACTGAAGCTTTCTTT.

The gene calls are TRBV4-3 and TRBJ1-2; D is unresolved. Germline V gives CDR1 LGHNA, CDR2 YSLEER. Trimming left V 0 bases short and J 7 bases short, with 12 bases between. The CDR3 sequence is 14 residues long. CDR3 DNA: TGCGCCAGCAGCCAAGATTGGCAGGCCCCTGGCTACACCTTC. Encoded protein: CASSQDWQAPGYTF.

V gene TRBV2 combines with J gene TRBJ2-6; D not certain. V lost 8 bases and J lost 1, with 9 bases in between. The CDR3 totals 14 residues. CDR1 and CDR2 from the germline V gene are SNHLY and FYNNEI. CDR3 DNA sequence: TGTGCCAGCGTCTTAACATCTGGGGCCAACGTCCTGACTTTC. Translation gives CASVLTSGANVLTF.

This clone was observed a handful of times. J is TRBJ1-3 and V is TRBV7-6; D unresolved. With 5 bases removed from V and 4 bases from J, the gap between germline ends came to 15 bases. The CDR3 has 15 residues. From germline, CDR1 is SGHVS and CDR2 FNYEAQ. This CDR3 reads CASSPRGGSGNTIYF. For the CDR3, the DNA is TGTGCCAGCAGCCCTCGGGGAGGGTCCGGAAACACCATATATTTT. The full variable domain, rest sourced from reference TRBV7-6 and TRBJ1-3, is GAGVSQSPRYKVTKRGQDVALRCDPISGHVSLYWYRQALGQGPEFLTYFNYEAQQDKSGLPNDRFSAERPEGSISTLTIQRTEQRDSAMYRCASSPRGGSGNTIYFGEGSWLTVV.

The CDR3 bases are TGTGCCAGCGGTGGCGACAGTTGGACTGAAGCTTTCTTT. It specifies CASGGDSWTEAFF. V and J are TRBV2 and TRBJ1-1, with a possible D match to TRBD1 (5 bases). Germline CDR1 and CDR2: SNHLY and FYNNEI. V was cut by 8 bases and J by 5 bases, with 15 bases left in between. CDR3 length equals 13 residues. The full variable domain, completed using reference TRBV2 and TRBJ1-1, is EPEVTQTPSHQVTQMGQEVILRCVPISNHLYFYWYRQILGQKVEFLVSFYNNEISEKSEIFDDQFSVERPDGSNFTLKIRSTKLEDSAMYFCASGGDSWTEAFFGQGTRLTVV.

This clone was detected only a few times. The chain recombines TRBV7-9 with TRBJ1-6; D not certain. The CDR3 has 14 residues. Germline CDR1 reads SEHNR; CDR2 reads FQNEAQ (reference sequence). Deletions cut 5 bases from V and 2 bases from J, with 7 bases between. This CDR3 is CASSPVTYNSPLHF. In DNA form, the CDR3 reads TGTGCCAGCAGCCCAGTGACCTATAATTCACCCCTCCACTTT.